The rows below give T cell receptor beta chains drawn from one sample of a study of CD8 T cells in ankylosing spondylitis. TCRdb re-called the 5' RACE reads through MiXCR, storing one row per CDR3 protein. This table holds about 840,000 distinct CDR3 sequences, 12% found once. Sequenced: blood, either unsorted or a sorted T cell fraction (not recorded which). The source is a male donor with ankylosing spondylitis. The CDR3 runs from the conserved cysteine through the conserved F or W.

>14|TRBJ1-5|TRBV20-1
CSASRDSVNQPQHF
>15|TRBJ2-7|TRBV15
CATSREGQGVYEQYF
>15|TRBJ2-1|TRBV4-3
CASSQGPRGYNEQFF
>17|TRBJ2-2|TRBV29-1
CSVVLPPAYSSTGELFF
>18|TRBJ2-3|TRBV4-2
CASSLRKAGGMITDTQYF
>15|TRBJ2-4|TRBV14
CASSSVGGPKNIQYF
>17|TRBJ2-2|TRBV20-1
CSATEEGTSGFNGELFF
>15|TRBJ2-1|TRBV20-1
CSAGGLLAAYNEQFF
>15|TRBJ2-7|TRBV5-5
CASSLVGQEIEEQYF
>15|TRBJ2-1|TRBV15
CATSKGGTVNNEQFF
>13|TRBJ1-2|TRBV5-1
CASRPWQGDGYTF
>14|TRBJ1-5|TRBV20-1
CSASSRDLNQPQHF
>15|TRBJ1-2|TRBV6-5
CASSYSNRANYGYTF
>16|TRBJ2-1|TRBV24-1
CATSDLGTPVPNEQFF
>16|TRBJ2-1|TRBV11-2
CASSLPGRLPYNEQFF
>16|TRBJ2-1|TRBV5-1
CASRRGLGGSYNEQFF
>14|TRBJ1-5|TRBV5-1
CASSADSTSGPQHF
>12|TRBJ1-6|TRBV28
CASSLQGSTLHF
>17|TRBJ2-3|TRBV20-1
CSARPESKRGTTDTQYF
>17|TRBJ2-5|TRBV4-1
CASSQVTSRIRGETQYF
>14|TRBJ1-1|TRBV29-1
CSVRSRGTGTEAFF
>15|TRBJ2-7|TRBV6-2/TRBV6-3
CASSFNPGRFVEQYF
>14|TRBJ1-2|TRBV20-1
CSASSRGAGYGYTF
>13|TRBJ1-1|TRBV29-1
CSARGQSNTEAFF
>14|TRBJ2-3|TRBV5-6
CASSPSGSSDTQYF
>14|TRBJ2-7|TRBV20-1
CSARDWVSSYEQYF
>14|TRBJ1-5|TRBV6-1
CASSRQRSNQPQHF
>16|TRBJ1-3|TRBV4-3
CASSQDLAGFGNTIYF
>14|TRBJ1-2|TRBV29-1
CSVLRTGAAYGYTF
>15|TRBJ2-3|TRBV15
CATSRGAGDTDTQYF
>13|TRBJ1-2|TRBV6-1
CASRPTGEVGYTF
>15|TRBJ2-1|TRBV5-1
CASSIQGGTYNEQFF
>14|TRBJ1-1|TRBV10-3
CAISFTGVDTEAFF
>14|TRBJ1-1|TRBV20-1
CSASHPAIKAEAFF
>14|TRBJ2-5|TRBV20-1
CSASELAMPETQYF
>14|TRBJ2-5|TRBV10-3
CAIRQGKDQETQYF
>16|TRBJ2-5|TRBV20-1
CSARDVVAGLQETQYF
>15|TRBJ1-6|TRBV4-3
CASSRDIAYNSPLHF
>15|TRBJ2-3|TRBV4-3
CASSQLALSTDTQYF
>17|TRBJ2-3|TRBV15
CATSRDLRMTSGDTQYF
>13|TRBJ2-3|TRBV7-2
CASSLGPGDTQYF